The T cell receptor (beta chain) under discussion was sequenced for a study of blood T cell repertoires in COVID-19. Turning to the study itself: Sites in the United States, Italy and Spain provided acute and convalescent COVID-19 samples. The cDNA or gDNA used as material had been derived from T cells, B-cell-depleted T cells, or PBMCs.

Participants came from about 24 US areas, aged about 18 to 95 years. Participant-given clinical history determined each cohort assignment. Produced via immunoSEQ multiplex PCR; TCRdb's table is partial and in-frame only. The top ten hold roughly 3% of the sample, which has approximately 350,000 clones, over 75% seen once. Trimming took 3 bases from V and 5 from J; bases not matched to a gene: 4. The germline gives CDR1 LNHDA, CDR2 SQIVND (reference sequence). The CDR3 length is 16 residues. The gene calls are TRBV19 and TRBJ2-3; 14 bases line up with TRBD2. Sequencing was performed on PBMCs or T cells enriched from blood (not recorded which). The receptor's source is a woman younger than 45 who had recovered from COVID-19. CDR3 DNA: TGTGCCAGTAGTATTATGACTAGCGGGAGGGGAGATACGCAGTATTTT. This translates into CASSIMTSGRGDTQYF. Complete variable domain (other parts from reference TRBV19 and TRBJ2-3): DGGITQSPKYLFRKEGQNVTLSCEQNLNHDAMYWYRQDPGQGLRLIYYSQIVNDFQKGDIAEGYSVSREKKESFPLTVTSAQKNPTAFYLCASSIMTSGRGDTQYFGPGTRLTVL.